The source of this TCR beta chain is a study of low-dose radiotherapy and immunotherapy resistance in tumors. Covering alpha and beta chains, TRAV- and TRBV-specific primers were used for the first-strand cDNA. A constant-region primer paired with the V-primer adapter amplified TCRs over about 20 PCR cycles. TCRdb independently ran MiXCR on the reads; one entry per CDR3 protein. Of about 82,000 distinct CDR3 sequences in the sample, under 20% were seen once. Germline values: CDR1 DFQATT, CDR2 SNEGSKA (reference sequence). There are 14 residues in the CDR3. V dropped 6 bases and J dropped 2 bases, with 14 bases sitting between them. Specified time point: before trial treatment. This clonotype showed up just a few times.

The chain couples TRBV20-1 to TRBJ1-5; the D gene is possibly TRBD1 (5 bases). Sequencing used PBMCs, obtained before treatment. The clonotype was recovered from a male donor with prostate cancer. CDR3 coding DNA: TGCAGTGCGTCAGGGTTAGAGGGCAATCAGCCCCAGCATTTT. It specifies CSASGLEGNQPQHF.